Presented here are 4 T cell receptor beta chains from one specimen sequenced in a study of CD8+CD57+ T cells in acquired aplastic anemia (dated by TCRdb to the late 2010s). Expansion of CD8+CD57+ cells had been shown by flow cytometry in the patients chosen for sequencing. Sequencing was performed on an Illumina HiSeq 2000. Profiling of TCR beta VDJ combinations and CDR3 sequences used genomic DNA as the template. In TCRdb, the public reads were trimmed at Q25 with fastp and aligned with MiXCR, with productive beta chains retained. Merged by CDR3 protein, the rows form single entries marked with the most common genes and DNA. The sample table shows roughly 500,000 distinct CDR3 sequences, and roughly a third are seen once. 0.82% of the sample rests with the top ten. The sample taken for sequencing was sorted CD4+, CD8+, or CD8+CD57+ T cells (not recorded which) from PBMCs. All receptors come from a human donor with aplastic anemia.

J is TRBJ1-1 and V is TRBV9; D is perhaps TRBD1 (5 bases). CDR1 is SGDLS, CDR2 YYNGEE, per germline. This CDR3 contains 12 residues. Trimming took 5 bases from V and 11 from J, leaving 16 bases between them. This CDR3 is CASSGLTGSAFF. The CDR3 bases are TGTGCCAGCAGTGGTCTCACAGGTTCGGCTTTCTTT.

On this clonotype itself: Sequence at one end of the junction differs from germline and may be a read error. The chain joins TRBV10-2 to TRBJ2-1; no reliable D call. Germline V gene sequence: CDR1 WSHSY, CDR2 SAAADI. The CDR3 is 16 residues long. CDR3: CASSSRSRPGNAEQLF. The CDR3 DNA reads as TGTGCCAGCAGTTCTCGATCTCGCCCCGGAAATGCTGAGCAGCTCTTC.

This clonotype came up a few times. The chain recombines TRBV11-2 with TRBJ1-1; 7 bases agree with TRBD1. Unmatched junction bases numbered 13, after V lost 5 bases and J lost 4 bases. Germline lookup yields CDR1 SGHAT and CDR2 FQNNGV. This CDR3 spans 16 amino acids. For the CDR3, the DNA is TGTGCCAGCAGCCCTAGAGGCGTCAGGGGGACCACTGAAGCTTTCTTT. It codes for CASSPRGVRGTTEAFF.

The CDR3 nucleotides read TGCAGTGCTAGACCTACTAGCGGAACCTACAATGAGCAGTTCTTC. Its protein product is CSARPTSGTYNEQFF. The rearrangement uses TRBV20-1 and TRBJ2-1, with 8 bases aligning to TRBD2. This CDR3 region has 15 residues. Germline V lookup: CDR1 DFQATT, CDR2 SNEGSKA (reference sequence). The V segment lost 2 bases and the J segment 2 bases; nucleotides outside the gene matches: 5.